What follows describes a single T cell receptor (beta chain). Original methodology: Estimates of nucleated cell counts were drawn from the amplification of reference gene primers. Repertoires were generated with immunoSEQ multiplex PCR, while TCRdb's copy carries only in-frame clones and drops some. V and J calls and clone size are as listed in that table; D and trimming were resolved from the DNA. The table has about 300,000 clones, approximately 88% seen once. This sample was included in a study of blood T cell repertoires in COVID-19. Across the whole study: Acute and convalescent COVID-19 samples came from the United States, Italy and Spain. Nucleic acid was either cDNA or gDNA, and it came from T cells, B-cell-depleted T cells, or PBMCs.

The CDR3 extends over 15 amino acids. Germline-derived CDR1 and CDR2 are ENHRY and SYGVKD. J was trimmed by 4 bases and V by 10 bases; bases with no gene match: 13. The clonotype was recovered from a woman between 25 and 40 years old who had recovered from COVID-19. The sequencing input was peripheral blood. This rearrangement joins TRBV10-3 to TRBJ2-3; TRBD2 aligns across 8 bases. CDR3 in DNA: TGTGCCACTACTAGCGGTGGGGGGATCGCAGATACGCAGTATTTT. Its translation is CATTSGGGIADTQYF.